A single sample is the source of the 27 T cell receptor beta chains below, sequenced in a study of cytomegalovirus exposure and HLA in healthy donors. The PCR had 60 Vbeta and 13 Jbeta primers. TCRdb keeps only in-frame clones here, not all; method: immunoSEQ multiplex PCR. The data hold about 130,000 clones, with around 83% observed a single time. The material sequenced was PBMCs. These TCRs come from a man aged 50-60 years in good health and CMV-seronegative.

This clone was seen only once. The chain recombines TRBV7-8 with TRBJ1-5; D call uncertain. The CDR3 loop spans 13 amino acids. Trimming pared 1 base from V and 6 bases from J, leaving 7 bases between. Germline V gives CDR1 SGHVS, CDR2 FQNEAQ. The CDR3 sequence: CASSLDRGQPQHF. The CDR3 DNA reads TGTGCCAGCAGCTTAGACCGGGGTCAGCCCCAGCATTTT.

CDR3 in amino acids: CASSPGTAHSGNTIYF. CDR3 sequence (DNA): TGCGCCAGCAGCCCCGGGACTGCACACTCTGGAAACACCATATATTTT. V is TRBV4-1 and J is TRBJ1-3; TRBD1 is a possible D gene (5 bases). The V gene lost 4 bases and the J gene lost 0 bases, with 13 bases spanning the gap. The length of the CDR3 is 16 residues. Germline loops: CDR1 MGHRA, CDR2 YSYEKL.

The chain is built from TRBV6-5 and TRBJ2-2; no clear D. CDR1 and CDR2 from the germline V gene are MNHEY and SVGAGI. The V end lost 4 bases, the J end lost 7 bases, and 13 bases lay between the germline ends. This CDR3 has 14 residues. CDR3 sequence: CASSLETFGGELFF. The CDR3 DNA reads TGTGCCAGCAGTTTGGAGACTTTTGGCGGGGAGCTGTTTTTT.

V and J are TRBV15 and TRBJ2-3; 7 positions agree with TRBD1. CDR1 and CDR2 (germline): LNHNV, YYDKDF (reference sequence). CDR3 length equals 15 residues. J lost 4 bases, V lost 0 bases, and 4 bases had no gene match. The CDR3 loop reads CATSRDRGYPDTQYF. The CDR3, as DNA: TGTGCCACCAGCAGAGACAGGGGGTACCCAGATACGCAGTATTTT.

The J gene is TRBJ2-3, the V gene TRBV5-1; 7 bases match TRBD2. Germline V CDR1 and CDR2: SGHRS, YFSETQ. CDR3 size: 15 residues. Trimming cost V 3 bases and J 0 bases; bases outside gene matches: 4. CDR3 sequence: CASSSGLLSTDTQYF. DNA for the CDR3: TGCGCCAGCAGCTCGGGACTATTGAGCACAGATACGCAGTATTTT.

This clone was found a few times. The chain has TRBV6-1 and TRBJ1-6, with D perhaps matching TRBD1 (5 bases). The CDR3 has 13 amino acids. From germline, CDR1 is MNHNS and CDR2 SASEGT. The ends were cut back, 11 bases at V and 7 bases at J, with 15 bases in the middle. The CDR3 DNA sequence: TGTGCCGGACATACAGGCGAGAATTCACCCCTCCACTTT. It is translated as CAGHTGENSPLHF.

J is TRBJ2-2 and V is TRBV4-2; 7 bases are shared with TRBD2. This CDR3 has 15 amino acids. After removal of 1 base from V and 5 bases from J, the junction contained 4 bases not matched to a gene. Per the germline V gene, CDR1 is LGHNA and CDR2 is YNFKEQ. As DNA, the CDR3 is TGTGCCAGCAGCCAAGGCGCGCGGGGGACCGGGGAGCTGTTTTTT. Protein product: CASSQGARGTGELFF.

The genes are TRBV6-6 and TRBJ2-7; 8 bases line up with TRBD1. The CDR3 spans 14 residues. The ends lost 3 bases at V and 1 base at J; junction bases unmatched: 2. The germline CDR1 and CDR2 sequences are MNHNY and SVGAGI (reference sequence). CDR3: CASSYRTGSYEQYF. CDR3 coding DNA: TGTGCCAGCAGTTATCGGACAGGGTCCTACGAGCAGTACTTC.

This sequence joins TRBV2 and TRBJ1-5, with 9 bases identical to TRBD1. This CDR3 has 16 amino acids. Germline V CDR1 and CDR2: SNHLY, FYNNEI. The junction had 12 bases not matched to a gene; V was cut back by 6 bases and J by 6 bases. The CDR3 loop reads CASRDTTTGGSQPQHF. In nucleotides, the CDR3 is TGTGCCAGCAGGGATACGACGACAGGGGGGAGTCAGCCCCAGCATTTT.

This clone was detected once. This chain joins TRBV6-1 and TRBJ2-7; D remains unclear. CDR1 is MNHNS, CDR2 SASEGT, per germline. Between the trimmed V and J ends, which lost 5 bases and 2 bases, there was a span of 13 bases. This CDR3 region has 14 residues. The CDR3, as DNA: TGTGCCAGCAGTCCTATCGCTGAGGCCTACGAGCAGTACTTC. Its protein product is CASSPIAEAYEQYF.

This chain connects TRBV10-2 to TRBJ2-5; D may be TRBD2 (6 bases). This CDR3 has 14 residues. V lost 4 bases and J lost 4, with 13 bases in between. Germline CDR1 WSHSY, CDR2 SAAADI. The CDR3 bases are TGCGCCAGCAGTGGGATGAGACTAGGAGAGACCCAGTACTTC. Its translation is CASSGMRLGETQYF.

This clone was seen more than once but under ten times. CDR3 sequence: CAWSYFGGYYGYTF. DNA for the CDR3: TGTGCCTGGAGCTACTTTGGGGGCTACTATGGCTACACCTTC. The chain is built from TRBV30 and TRBJ1-2; TRBD1 is a possible D gene (6 bases). V was shortened by 3 bases and J by 3 bases, with 14 bases between the two germline ends. The CDR3 loop spans 14 amino acids. Germline values: CDR1 GTSNPN, CDR2 SVGIG (reference sequence).

The CDR3 DNA is TGTGCCAGTAACGGCAGGGCTGGGGAGCTGTTTTTT. It is translated as CASNGRAGELFF. The chain recombines TRBV19 with TRBJ2-2; possible D gene TRBD1, 5 bases. Trimming took 7 bases from V and 8 from J, leaving 11 bases between them. Germline V gene sequence: CDR1 LNHDA, CDR2 SQIVND (reference sequence). This CDR3 region has 12 residues.

The rearrangement uses TRBV5-4 and TRBJ2-6, with D unclear. V lost 4 bases and J lost 0, with 8 bases in between. The CDR3 runs to 15 residues. Germline lookup yields CDR1 SGHNT and CDR2 YYREEE (reference sequence). The CDR3: CASSRPSSGANVLTF. The CDR3 DNA is TGTGCCAGCAGCCGCCCCAGCTCTGGGGCCAACGTCCTGACTTTC. Full variable domain (missing parts from reference TRBV5-4 and TRBJ2-6): ETGVTQSPTHLIKTRGQQVTLRCSSQSGHNTVSWYQQALGQGPQFIFQYYREEENGRGNFPPRFSGLQFPNYSSELNVNALELDDSALYLCASSRPSSGANVLTFGAGSRLTVL.

The genes are TRBV30 and TRBJ2-7; D possibly corresponds to TRBD1 (5 bases). Germline V gene data show CDR1 as GTSNPN and CDR2 as SVGIG (reference sequence). There are 14 residues in the CDR3. V was shortened by 2 bases and J by 3 bases, with 14 bases between the two germline ends. DNA for the CDR3: TGTGCCTGGAGTAGGTACAGGAACCTCTACGAGCAGTACTTC. Encoded protein: CAWSRYRNLYEQYF.

This clone was observed once. The V and J genes are TRBV15 and TRBJ1-4; D ambiguous. The CDR3 length is 15 residues. Trimming pared 2 bases from V and 0 bases from J, leaving 7 bases between. The germline gives CDR1 LNHNV, CDR2 YYDKDF (reference sequence). CDR3 sequence (DNA): TGTGCCACCAGCAGACAGATTGCAACTAATGAAAAACTGTTTTTT. Its protein is CATSRQIATNEKLFF.

The J gene is TRBJ2-7, the V gene TRBV13, with a weak D call TRBD2 (5 bases). The V gene lost 5 bases and the J gene lost 4 bases, with 18 bases spanning the gap. This CDR3 spans 15 amino acids. The germline gives CDR1 PRHDT, CDR2 FYEKMQ (reference sequence). Written as DNA, the CDR3 is TGTGCCAGCAGCCCAGCTGGGGAGTCCGGTTACGAGCAGTACTTC. It codes for CASSPAGESGYEQYF.

This chain links TRBV7-9 with TRBJ2-7; the D is unclear. Germline V gives CDR1 SEHNR, CDR2 FQNEAQ (reference sequence). The ends were cut back, 0 bases at V and 2 bases at J, with 5 bases in the middle. CDR3 length equals 13 residues. CDR3 amino acids: CASSLAATYEQYF. CDR3 in DNA: TGTGCCAGCAGCTTAGCGGCCACCTACGAGCAGTACTTC.

The chain has TRBV30 and TRBJ1-1; 7 bases match TRBD1. V shed 4 bases, J shed 0 bases, and the junction held 8 bases outside the gene matches. The CDR3 loop spans 15 amino acids. Germline values: CDR1 GTSNPN, CDR2 SVGIG (reference sequence). CDR3 loop: CAWTPGTAMNTEAFF. In nucleotides, the CDR3 is TGTGCCTGGACCCCCGGGACAGCCATGAACACTGAAGCTTTCTTT.

This rearrangement joins TRBV5-6 to TRBJ1-1; no definite D call. Germline CDR1 is SGHDT and CDR2 is YYEEEE. The CDR3 has 14 amino acids. Deletions cut 3 bases from V and 4 bases from J, with 13 bases between. This CDR3 is CASSSGVRGTEAFF. The CDR3 nucleotides read TGTGCCAGCAGCTCCGGGGTACGAGGCACTGAAGCTTTCTTT.

This clone came up a few times. The same CDR3 also results from other DNA sequences found in this sample. The V and J genes are TRBV30 and TRBJ2-5, with D possibly matching TRBD2 (6 bases). Deletions cut 5 bases from V and 9 bases from J, with 10 bases between. Germline V gives CDR1 GTSNPN, CDR2 SVGIG (reference sequence). The length of the CDR3 is 10 residues. The CDR3 DNA follows: TGTGCCTGGGGTGGGAGGCCCCAGTACTTC. It yields the protein CAWGGRPQYF.

V and J are TRBV11-1 and TRBJ1-1; D remains ambiguous. The CDR3 has 16 residues. The V end was cut by 3 bases, the J end by 0 bases, with 14 bases between. Germline CDR1 reads SGHAT; CDR2 reads FQDESV (reference sequence). CDR3 in DNA: TGTGCCAGCAGCTTCCGGACGACTAAAATGAACACTGAAGCTTTCTTT. As protein: CASSFRTTKMNTEAFF.

V gene TRBV9 combines with J gene TRBJ1-1; D gene ambiguous. CDR1 is SGDLS and CDR2 is YYNGEE in the germline V gene. This CDR3 spans 14 amino acids. V lost 0 bases, J lost 8 bases, and 14 bases lay in between. CDR3 loop: CASSVAQQAGEAFF. CDR3 nucleotide sequence: TGTGCCAGCAGCGTAGCCCAGCAGGCCGGCGAAGCTTTCTTT. The entire variable domain, with the rest obtained from reference TRBV9 and TRBJ1-1, is as follows: DSGVTQTPKHLITATGQRVTLRCSPRSGDLSVYWYQQSLDQGLQFLIQYYNGEERAKGNILERFSAQQFPDLHSELNLSSLELGDSALYFCASSVAQQAGEAFFGQGTRLTVV.

The chain links TRBV4-3 to TRBJ2-7, with D perhaps TRBD1 (6 bases). The CDR3 contains 13 residues. Trimming stripped 0 bases from V and 5 bases from J, with 8 bases between. Per germline, CDR1 LGHNA and CDR2 YSLEER. The CDR3 loop is CASSQDRGHEQYF. CDR3 in DNA: TGCGCCAGCAGCCAAGACAGGGGTCACGAGCAGTACTTC.

The rearrangement links TRBV10-3 to TRBJ2-7; 10 nucleotides match TRBD2. The V gene end was trimmed by 9 bases and the J gene end by 3 bases; junction bases not matched to a gene: 2. Germline values: CDR1 ENHRY, CDR2 SYGVKD. There are 12 residues in the CDR3. CDR3 DNA: TGTGCCATAAAGCGGGGGGGCTACGAGCAGTACTTC. Its protein is CAIKRGGYEQYF.

The rearrangement joins TRBV7-9 to TRBJ2-5; D may be TRBD1 (5 bases). Germline loops: CDR1 SEHNR, CDR2 FQNEAQ (reference sequence). V lost 2 bases and J lost 5, with 9 bases in between. CDR3 size: 13 residues. In DNA, the CDR3 is TGTGCCAGCAGCTTAATAGGGGCGGAGACCCAGTACTTC. Amino acid sequence: CASSLIGAETQYF. The full variable domain, completed using reference TRBV7-9 and TRBJ2-5, is DTGVSQNPRHKITKRGQNVTFRCDPISEHNRLYWYRQTLGQGPEFLTYFQNEAQLEKSRLLSDRFSAERPKGSFSTLEIQRTEQGDSAMYLCASSLIGAETQYFGPGTRLLVL.

The genes are TRBV9 and TRBJ1-1; no firm D call. The CDR3 spans 13 residues. V was cut by 0 bases and J by 1 base, with 4 bases left in between. The V gene's germline CDR1 is SGDLS and CDR2 YYNGEE. In DNA form, the CDR3 reads TGTGCCAGCAGCGTAGTACAGAACACTGAAGCTTTCTTT. As protein: CASSVVQNTEAFF.